This T cell receptor beta chain was identified in a study of cytomegalovirus exposure and HLA in healthy donors. Whole-study context: From HLA-typed donors, an early data release held roughly 89 million unique TCRs.

The PCR contained 60 Vbeta and 13 Jbeta primers. Data came from immunoSEQ multiplex PCR; TCRdb stores just in-frame clones and leaves some out. With about 110,000 clones in the sample, the ten largest clones hold 0.59%. Germline V CDR1 and CDR2: SGHNT, YENEEA. Trimming removed 5 bases from V and 7 bases from J; junction bases left unmatched: 6. CDR3 length: 13 residues. The specimen sequenced was PBMCs. The chain joins TRBV11-3 to TRBJ1-2, with TRBD1 matching over 8 bases. This TCR was sampled from a man in his forties or fifties in good health and CMV-seronegative. The CDR3 protein is CASSRDRGGGYTF. CDR3 DNA: TGTGCCAGCAGCCGCGACAGGGGTGGTGGCTACACCTTC.